This TCR beta chain was identified in a study of a mutant IDH1 vaccine in newly diagnosed glioma. Study context: A 62.5% male, approximately 40% female split and a mean age of 40.4 years characterized treated patients.

As regards this clone: Its cognate antigen is unknown.

Per the germline V gene, CDR1 is SGHVS and CDR2 is FQNEAQ. The length of the CDR3 is 13 residues. With 1 base removed from V and 8 bases from J, the gap between germline ends came to 9 bases. As to time point: week 5, during vaccination. It was 300 ug of mutant IDH1 20-mer peptide that made up each vaccine dose, given with topical imiquimod. The assay was immunoSEQ multiplex PCR, and TCRdb's table has in-frame clones only and misses some. The sample contains tens of thousands of clones, 75% to 90% of which appear only once. Study-wide results and caveats: Induction of immune responses by the vaccine occurred in about 93% of patients.

The sequenced sample was PBMCs, obtained from a glioma patient whose treatment included an IDH1 peptide vaccine. V usage is TRBV7-8 and J usage is TRBJ2-1; perhaps TRBD2 as D (6 bases). The receptor comes from a man aged 40-55 years with glioma. This CDR3 reads CASSLGGADEQFF. CDR3 nucleotide sequence: TGTGCCAGCAGCTTAGGCGGGGCTGATGAGCAGTTCTTC.